What follows are 14 T cell receptor beta chains derived from one specimen sequenced in a study of blood T cell repertoires in COVID-19. Measured with immunoSEQ multiplex PCR; TCRdb has only the in-frame clones, and not every one. This table holds 180,000 or so clones, 80% to 85% found once. Sample: PBMCs or T cells enriched from blood (not recorded which). The receptors come from a man in his forties who had recovered from COVID-19.

The CDR3 DNA reads TGTGCCAGCAGCGCGTTCTTTAGCGGGGGAGACCCCACAGATACGCAGTATTTT. It codes for CASSAFFSGGDPTDTQYF. The chain is built from TRBV5-6 and TRBJ2-3; 9 bases line up with TRBD2. The CDR3 extends over 18 amino acids. CDR1 is SGHDT and CDR2 is YYEEEE in the germline V gene. Unmatched junction bases numbered 14, after V lost 4 bases and J lost 2 bases.

The V call is TRBV7-2, the J call TRBJ1-5; D uncertain. The CDR3 is made up of 16 amino acids. Germline loops: CDR1 SGHTA, CDR2 FQGNSA. Trimming left V 1 base short and J 4 bases short, with 14 bases between. Written as DNA, the CDR3 is TGTGCCAGCAGCTTAGTTCCCAGCGGGGTTAATCAGCCCCAGCATTTT. It encodes CASSLVPSGVNQPQHF.

The chain joins TRBV7-8 to TRBJ1-5, with D unclear. CDR3 size: 15 residues. The V gene's germline CDR1 is SGHVS and CDR2 FQNEAQ. Trimming removed 3 bases at V and 4 bases at J, with 13 bases between. The CDR3 loop is CASSFTVNHNQPQHF. CDR3 bases: TGTGCCAGCAGCTTCACAGTGAACCATAATCAGCCCCAGCATTTT.

The chain carries TRBV11-2 and TRBJ2-4; TRBD2 aligns across 16 bases. The CDR3 totals 16 residues. V lost 5 bases and J lost 8; bases outside the gene matches: 6. In germline, CDR1 is SGHAT, CDR2 FQNNGV. CDR3 region: CASSGGTSGGADIQYF. DNA of the CDR3: TGTGCCAGCAGCGGAGGGACTAGCGGGGGGGCTGACATTCAGTACTTC.

The chain has TRBV2 and TRBJ1-2, with D possibly being TRBD1 (6 bases). CDR3 size: 14 residues. Germline values: CDR1 SNHLY, CDR2 FYNNEI. The V gene lost 4 bases and the J gene lost 8 bases, with 17 bases spanning the gap. The CDR3 reads CASSAYNHQGGYTF. The CDR3 region has the DNA TGTGCCAGCAGTGCCTATAATCATCAGGGGGGCTACACCTTC.

The chain joins TRBV6-5 to TRBJ1-1, with D possibly TRBD1 on 6 matching bases. Germline V gene lookup returns CDR1 MNHEY and CDR2 SVGAGI. The germline V and J ends were trimmed by 7 bases and 1 base, with 16 bases remaining between them. The CDR3 is 15 amino acids. The chain's CDR3 is CASTRMPGANTEAFF. DNA of the CDR3: TGTGCCAGCACCAGAATGCCAGGGGCGAACACTGAAGCTTTCTTT.

The chain is built from TRBV5-5 and TRBJ1-1; D is perhaps TRBD1 (5 bases). Germline V CDR1 and CDR2: SGHKS, YYEKEE (reference sequence). Trimming shortened V by 1 base and J by 2 bases, and 9 bases separated the two germline ends. This CDR3 has 14 residues. The DNA for the CDR3 is TGTGCCAGCAGCTTGTGGAGGGGAAACACTGAAGCTTTCTTT. Its translation: CASSLWRGNTEAFF.

This clone was observed a handful of times. The rearrangement uses TRBV7-8 and TRBJ2-7; TRBD2 might be the D (5 bases). Germline V gene lookup returns CDR1 SGHVS and CDR2 FQNEAQ. Trimming left V 6 bases short and J 6 bases short, with 21 bases between. The CDR3 is made up of 15 amino acids. This CDR3 is CASSASTGRISEQYF. The CDR3 nucleotides read TGTGCCAGCAGTGCCAGTACGGGGAGAATATCCGAGCAGTACTTC.

The chain links TRBV27 to TRBJ1-6; 8 bases match TRBD1. The CDR3 runs 18 residues. V gave up 3 bases and J gave up 1 base; unmatched junction bases: 8. Germline assignment: CDR1 MNHEY and CDR2 SMNVEV (reference sequence). CDR3 DNA: TGTGCCAGCAGTTTGGTCTCGACAGGGGCTTCCTATAATTCACCCCTCCACTTT. Translation: CASSLVSTGASYNSPLHF.

V and J are TRBV5-1 and TRBJ2-3; 8 positions agree with TRBD2. The CDR3 is 17 residues long. Unmatched junction bases numbered 14, after V lost 4 bases and J lost 4 bases. Looked up from germline, CDR1 is SGHRS and CDR2 is YFSETQ. The CDR3 DNA reads as TGCGCCAGCAGCCGGGGGTCGAGCGGGGGTTTCCCAGATACGCAGTATTTT. Protein product: CASSRGSSGGFPDTQYF.

The J gene is TRBJ1-2, the V gene TRBV28, with D unclear. Trimming pared 5 bases from V and 2 bases from J, leaving 9 bases between. The CDR3 covers 13 residues. Germline CDR1 is MDHEN and CDR2 is SYDVKM. The CDR3 loop reads CASSVDTNYGYTF. The CDR3, as DNA: TGTGCCAGCAGTGTTGACACCAACTATGGCTACACCTTC.

This chain links TRBV5-5 with TRBJ1-3, with D possibly matching TRBD1 (5 bases). CDR3 length: 20 residues. V lost 3 bases and J lost 3, with 28 bases in between. CDR1 and CDR2 from the germline V gene are SGHKS and YYEKEE (reference sequence). The CDR3 DNA follows: TGTGCCAGCAGCTCCCTTGGGGCCACCCCGGGAGTCGTGCATGGAAACACCATATATTTT. This encodes CASSSLGATPGVVHGNTIYF.

V is TRBV7-8 and J is TRBJ2-7; D possibly corresponds to TRBD1 (6 bases). Looked up from germline, CDR1 is SGHVS and CDR2 is FQNEAQ. This CDR3 spans 17 amino acids. The V end lost 8 bases, the J end lost 7 bases, and 30 bases lay between the germline ends. CDR3 sequence: CASRPLYRIQGLGEQYF. CDR3 nucleotides: TGTGCCAGCCGGCCCCTGTACCGTATACAGGGTTTGGGGGAGCAGTACTTC.

This chain uses TRBV19 with TRBJ2-3, with 12 bases that match TRBD2. This CDR3 has 15 amino acids. Germline CDR1 is LNHDA and CDR2 is SQIVND (reference sequence). Trimming cost V 6 bases and J 5 bases; bases outside gene matches: 6. The CDR3 DNA reads as TGTGCCAGTAGGCTAGCGGGGGGGCCAAGAGATACGCAGTATTTT. Its protein product is CASRLAGGPRDTQYF.